Listed below are T cell receptor beta chains from one sample, sequenced in a study of post-analysis software for immune sequencing data. TCRdb ran MiXCR on the PCR reads and lists one entry per CDR3 protein. The data show roughly 600,000 distinct CDR3 sequences, with about 40% seen just once and 1.7% held by the top ten. The source material was blood. These receptors were taken from a girl aged 5 to 17 with multiple sclerosis. Each CDR3 is given with its conserved first and last residue. Each record gives: V gene, clone size, D gene, J gene, CDR3 length, CDR3 DNA, CDR3 protein. A D gene is named only where the DNA matches it firmly. Rows give clone size only sometimes, using once, few, many, or a class for an expanded clone.

TRBV29-1,few,TRBD1,TRBJ2-7,15,TGCAGCGTTGAAGGTCCCCGGGACAGGGGGAGCGAGCAGTACTTC,CSVEGPRDRGSEQYF
TRBV5-5,few,-,TRBJ2-6,15,TGTGCCAGCACCGACCCGGGATCTGGGGCCAACGTCCTGACTTTC,CASTDPGSGANVLTF
TRBV7-9,few,-,TRBJ2-7,12,TGTGCCAGCAGCTTAGGGGATAACGAGCAGTACTTC,CASSLGDNEQYF
TRBV28,-,-,TRBJ2-5,17,TGTGCCAGCAGATCCTCTCCGGGCGCCTCTGGTCTAGAGACCCAGTACTTC,CASRSSPGASGLETQYF
TRBV20-1,few,TRBD2,TRBJ2-1,14,TGCAGTGCTAGAGATCGGGGGGGCTCCAATGAGCAGTTCTTC,CSARDRGGSNEQFF
TRBV4-1,-,-,TRBJ2-1,15,TGCGCCAGCAGCCAAAACACCCTCAGGAGTAATGGGCAGTTCTTC,CASSQNTLRSNGQFF
TRBV5-1,-,TRBD1,TRBJ2-7,18,TGCGCCAGCAGCTGGCTCTCTTTCCGGGACAGGGGTTCCTACGAGCAGTACTTC,CASSWLSFRDRGSYEQYF
TRBV27,few,TRBD2,TRBJ2-1,14,TGTGCCAGCGGGCCGGGACTAGAGGACAATGAGCAGTTCTTC,CASGPGLEDNEQFF
TRBV7-6,few,TRBD2,TRBJ2-1,16,TGTGCCAGCAGCCCACCACTTATAGCGGGAGGTAGTGAGCAGTTCTTC,CASSPPLIAGGSEQFF
TRBV6-1,few,-,TRBJ1-2,13,TGTGCCAGCAGAGATCTGGCTAACTATGGCTACACCTTC,CASRDLANYGYTF
TRBV20-1,few,TRBD1,TRBJ2-5,13,TGCAGTGCTTCTAACAGGGGGCGTGAGACCCAGTACTTC,CSASNRGRETQYF
TRBV20-1,-,-,TRBJ1-5,15,TGCAGTGCTAGGACTCAATGGGGGGAGGAATGGCCCCAGCATTTT,CSARTQWGEEWPQHF
TRBV20-1,-,-,TRBJ2-5,13,TGCAGTGCTAGAGATTCTCCAGTAGAGACCCAGTACTTC,CSARDSPVETQYF
TRBV5-1,few,-,TRBJ2-3,16,TGCGCCAGCAGCTTGAAGGTACGGACGTGGGCTGATACGCAGTATTTT,CASSLKVRTWADTQYF
TRBV7-2,few,TRBD1,TRBJ1-6,17,TGTGCCAGCAGCTTAGGGACAGGGGGCCCCTATAATTCACCCCTCCACTTT,CASSLGTGGPYNSPLHF
TRBV11-3,few,TRBD2,TRBJ2-3,16,TGTGCCAGCAGCACTCTAGCGGGAGCAGGCACAGATACGCAGTATTTT,CASSTLAGAGTDTQYF
TRBV28,-,TRBD1,TRBJ2-7,15,TGTGCCAGCAGTTTATCGGGGACAGAGAAATACGAGCAGTACTTC,CASSLSGTEKYEQYF
TRBV6-1,few,-,TRBJ2-3,14,TGTGCCAGCAGTAGTCGGGTTCGCACAGATACGCAGTATTTT,CASSSRVRTDTQYF
TRBV5-1,-,TRBD1,TRBJ2-1,17,TGCGCCAGCAGCAGATCACGAAACAGGGGGTCCTACAATGAGCAGTTCTTC,CASSRSRNRGSYNEQFF
TRBV11-2,few,-,TRBJ2-4,17,TGTGCCAGCAGCTTAGATCGCGCAGGGGTAGCCAAAAACATTCAGTACTTC,CASSLDRAGVAKNIQYF
TRBV7-9,-,-,TRBJ1-5,12,TGTGCCAGCACGTGGGAGAATCAGCCCCAGCATTTT,CASTWENQPQHF
TRBV7-6,-,-,TRBJ1-5,16,TGTGCCAGCAGCCCCCGGGCGGGGGGATTAAGTCAGCCCCAGCATTTT,CASSPRAGGLSQPQHF
TRBV7-6,-,TRBD2,TRBJ2-1,20,TGTGCCAGCAGCTTTAGGGGCTCCCTAGCGGGAGCCTGGATAGACAATGAGCAGTTCTTC,CASSFRGSLAGAWIDNEQFF
TRBV20-1,once,TRBD1,TRBJ2-4,14,TGCAGTGCCCCTAGGACAGGGGGCGTCAACATTCAGTACTTC,CSAPRTGGVNIQYF
TRBV11-2,few,-,TRBJ1-2,14,TGTGCCAGCAGCTTAGGGATCAGGGGCCTAGGAGACACCTTC,CASSLGIRGLGDTF
TRBV20-1,-,TRBD2,TRBJ2-7,12,TGCAGTGCTAGGAGCGGGGGTAATGAGCAGTACTTC,CSARSGGNEQYF
TRBV12-3/TRBV12-4,few,-,TRBJ2-7,13,TGTGCCAGCAGTTTATGGCCAGTCTACGAGCAGTACTTC,CASSLWPVYEQYF
TRBV20-1,many,-,TRBJ2-3,11,TGCAGTGCTAGAGACACAGATACGCAGTATTTT,CSARDTDTQYF
TRBV12-3/TRBV12-4,few,TRBD2,TRBJ2-5,17,TGTGCCAGCAGTTTTACCGGGACTAGCGGGAGGATAGAGACCCAGTACTTC,CASSFTGTSGRIETQYF